The sequence of this T cell receptor (beta chain) was determined in a study of OX40 agonist ivuxolimab in advanced cancers. V lost 0 bases and J lost 0, with 5 bases in between. CDR1 is MDHEN and CDR2 is SYDVKM in the germline V gene. The CDR3 spans 15 residues. Study observations and caveats: Compared with CD4+, CD8+ T cells on average had more expanded clones. Doses of 0.1 to 3.0 mg/kg were accompanied by clonal expansion of CD4+ and CD8+ blood T cells by week 6. Antigen specificity remained undetermined for the expanded peripheral T cells.

Sequenced by immunoSEQ multiplex PCR; TCRdb stores in-frame clones only, minus some. The table has tens of thousands of clones, about 90% seen once. About this clone: What it recognizes is unknown.

The chain has TRBV28 and TRBJ2-2; D gene unclear. Source: CD4+ or CD8+ T cells sorted from blood, taken in a trial of the OX40 agonist ivuxolimab. The sequence was collected from an adult with an advanced solid tumor such as melanoma, head and neck, liver or kidney cancer. The CDR3: CASSLWASNTGELFF. For the CDR3, the DNA is TGTGCCAGCAGTTTATGGGCATCGAACACCGGGGAGCTGTTTTTT.